This T cell receptor (beta chain) was retrieved from a study of shared clonotypes between healthy human individuals. Trimming stripped 7 bases from V and 1 base from J, with 14 bases between. There are 15 residues in the CDR3. Per the germline V gene, CDR1 is MDHEN and CDR2 is SYDVKM. The repertoire was sequenced with immunoSEQ multiplex PCR; TCRdb's copy has only in-frame clones and lacks some. The table includes around 2.1 million clones, 90% to 97% detected once. V usage is TRBV28 and J usage is TRBJ1-5; possibly TRBD1 for D (5 bases). The origin of this receptor is a man between 18 and 35 years old in good health. Sequenced input: naive CD4+ T cells sorted from blood. As to subset: CD45RA+ positively selected. The CDR3 DNA sequence: TGTGCCAGCACCCCCTCAGGGACCAGCAATCAGCCCCAGCATTTT. Encoded protein: CASTPSGTSNQPQHF.